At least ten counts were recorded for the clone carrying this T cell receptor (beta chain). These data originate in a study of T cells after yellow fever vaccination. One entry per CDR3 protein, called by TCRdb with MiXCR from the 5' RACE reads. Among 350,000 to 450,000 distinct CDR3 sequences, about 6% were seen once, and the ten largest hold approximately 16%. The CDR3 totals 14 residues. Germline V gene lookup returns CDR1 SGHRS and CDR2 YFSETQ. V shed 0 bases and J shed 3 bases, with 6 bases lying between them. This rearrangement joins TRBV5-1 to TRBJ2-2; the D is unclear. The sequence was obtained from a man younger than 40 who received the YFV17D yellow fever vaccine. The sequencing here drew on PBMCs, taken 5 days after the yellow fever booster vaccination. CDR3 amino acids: CASSLAEYTGELFF. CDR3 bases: TGCGCCAGCAGCTTGGCAGAGTACACCGGGGAGCTGTTTTTT.